The clone carrying this T cell receptor beta chain was counted between two and nine times. The CDR3 regions of TCR beta were amplified from RNA transcripts. An initial round of RT-PCR targeting the TCR CDR3 relied on the HTBI primer set. From the multiplex PCR reads, TCRdb called clonotypes with MiXCR, one entry per CDR3 protein. The sample includes about 300,000 distinct CDR3 sequences, roughly 18% of them seen just once. The study excluded patients with uncontrolled infection, other autoimmune disease, pregnancy or lactation. This specimen belongs to a study of T cells in Graves' hyperthyroidism and ophthalmopathy. Study-level information: Peripheral blood was taken when the disease was first diagnosed, before any treatment began.

Sequenced input: blood. The sequence was obtained from a man aged 45-65 years with Graves' ophthalmopathy.

This CDR3 is CASSLSRGLGTQYF. The CDR3 DNA reads TGTGCCAGCAGTTTAAGTAGGGGGCTAGGGACCCAGTACTTC. The chain uses TRBV12-3 or TRBV12-4 and TRBJ2-5; 7 bases agree with TRBD1. V shed 2 bases and J 7 bases; nucleotides not matched to a gene: 7. The CDR3 length is 14 residues.